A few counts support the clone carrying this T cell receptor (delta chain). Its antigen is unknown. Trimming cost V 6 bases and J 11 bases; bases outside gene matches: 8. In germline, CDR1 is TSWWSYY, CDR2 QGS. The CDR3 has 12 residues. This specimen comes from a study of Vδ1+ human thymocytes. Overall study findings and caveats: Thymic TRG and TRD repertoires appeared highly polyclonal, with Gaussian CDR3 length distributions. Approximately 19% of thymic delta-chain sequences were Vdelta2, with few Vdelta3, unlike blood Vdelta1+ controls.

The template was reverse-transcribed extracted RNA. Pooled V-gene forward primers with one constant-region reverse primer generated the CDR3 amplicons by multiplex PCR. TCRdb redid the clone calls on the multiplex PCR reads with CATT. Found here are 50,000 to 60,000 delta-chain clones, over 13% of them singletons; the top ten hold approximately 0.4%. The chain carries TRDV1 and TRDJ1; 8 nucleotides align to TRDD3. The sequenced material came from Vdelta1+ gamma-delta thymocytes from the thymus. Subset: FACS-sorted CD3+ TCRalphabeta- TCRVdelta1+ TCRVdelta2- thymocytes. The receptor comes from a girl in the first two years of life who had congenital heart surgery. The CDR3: CALGSGDKGLIF. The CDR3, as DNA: TGTGCTCTTGGTTCGGGGGATAAAGGGCTCATCTTT.